These 17 T cell receptor beta chains were sequenced from one sample in a study of T-cell memory formation after mild COVID-19. TCRdb reprocessed the 5' RACE reads via MiXCR and lists one record per CDR3 protein. The data contain under 200,000 distinct CDR3 sequences, under 15% of them singletons. Sample: PBMCs or a T cell subset sorted from them (not recorded which). The receptors come from a man aged 18 to 35 who had mild COVID-19 (a few samples of this study predate the infection). Cell type and time point are not known.

This clonotype came up many times. The CDR3 here is CSVEKQLNTGELFF. CDR3 DNA: TGCAGCGTTGAAAAACAGCTTAACACCGGGGAGCTGTTTTTT. The V call is TRBV29-1, the J call TRBJ2-2; D not resolved. The V end lost 2 bases, the J end lost 2 bases, and 9 bases lay between the germline ends. CDR3 size: 14 residues. The germline gives CDR1 SQVTM, CDR2 ANQGSEA.

This clonotype was seen more than once but under ten times. This chain joins TRBV20-1 and TRBJ2-2, with 9 positions matching TRBD2. The CDR3 runs to 13 residues. From germline, CDR1 is DFQATT and CDR2 SNEGSKA (reference sequence). The CDR3 DNA follows: TGCAGCCCTAGCGGGGCAGCCACCGGGGAGCTGTTTTTT. Its protein product is CSPSGAATGELFF.

This clonotype has just a few counts. The J gene is TRBJ1-2, the V gene TRBV7-2, with a weak D call TRBD1 (5 bases). Germline V gene lookup returns CDR1 SGHTA and CDR2 FQGNSA. The V end was cut by 1 base, the J end by 6 bases, with 9 bases between. The CDR3 has 13 residues. CDR3 residues: CASSLGSGNGYTF. Here the CDR3 DNA reads TGTGCCAGCAGCTTAGGGTCAGGGAATGGCTACACCTTC. Using reference TRBV7-2 and TRBJ1-2 for the parts outside the CDR3, the full variable domain is GAGVSQSPSNKVTEKGKDVELRCDPISGHTALYWYRQSLGQGLEFLIYFQGNSAPDKSGLPSDRFSAERTGGSVSTLTIQRTQQEDSAVYLCASSLGSGNGYTFGSGTRLTVV.

The chain uses TRBV7-9 and TRBJ2-5; 10 positions agree with TRBD2. J was trimmed by 2 bases and V by 5 bases; bases with no gene match: 5. Per germline, CDR1 SEHNR and CDR2 FQNEAQ (reference sequence). This CDR3 has 15 residues. CDR3 loop: CASSPQRGGQETQYF. The CDR3 DNA is TGTGCCAGCAGCCCTCAGCGGGGGGGTCAAGAGACCCAGTACTTC.

The V gene is TRBV7-2, the J gene TRBJ1-1, with a tentative D call TRBD1 (6 bases). The V gene's germline CDR1 is SGHTA and CDR2 FQGNSA. The CDR3 loop spans 15 amino acids. The V gene lost 5 bases and the J gene lost 4 bases, with 17 bases spanning the gap. This chain's CDR3 is CASSQWTEKVTEAFF. Written as DNA, the CDR3 is TGTGCCAGCAGCCAGTGGACAGAGAAGGTCACTGAAGCTTTCTTT.

The V gene is TRBV9, the J gene TRBJ2-5; D is perhaps TRBD1 (6 bases). The ends were cut back, 3 bases at V and 1 base at J, with 16 bases in the middle. The CDR3 extends over 16 amino acids. CDR1 SGDLS and CDR2 YYNGEE come from the germline V gene. The CDR3 protein is CASSAPYLGGQETQYF. The CDR3 DNA follows: TGTGCCAGCAGCGCCCCGTACTTAGGGGGCCAAGAGACCCAGTACTTC.

This clonotype was detected only a few times. This rearrangement joins TRBV7-2 to TRBJ2-1; D not resolved. This CDR3 spans 13 amino acids. V dropped 2 bases and J dropped 10 bases, with 12 bases sitting between them. Germline CDR1 and CDR2: SGHTA and FQGNSA. The CDR3 DNA is TGTGCCAGCAGCTTATCGCGGCCTTCGGAGCAGTTCTTC. It specifies CASSLSRPSEQFF. Full variable domain (rest looked up from reference TRBV7-2 and TRBJ2-1): GAGVSQSPSNKVTEKGKDVELRCDPISGHTALYWYRQSLGQGLEFLIYFQGNSAPDKSGLPSDRFSAERTGGSVSTLTIQRTQQEDSAVYLCASSLSRPSEQFFGPGTRLTVL.

This clonotype came up a few times. The chain uses TRBV5-5 and TRBJ1-2; D uncertain. The CDR3 has 14 amino acids. Germline lookup yields CDR1 SGHKS and CDR2 YYEKEE (reference sequence). The V and J ends lost 0 bases and 3 bases respectively, with 9 bases between them. CDR3 DNA: TGTGCCAGCAGCTTGGGGGTTACGGACTATGGCTACACCTTC. It encodes CASSLGVTDYGYTF. The whole variable domain, remainder taken from reference TRBV5-5 and TRBJ1-2, is DAGVTQSPTHLIKTRGQQVTLRCSPISGHKSVSWYQQVLGQGPQFIFQYYEKEERGRGNFPDRFSARQFPNYSSELNVNALLLGDSALYLCASSLGVTDYGYTFGSGTRLTVV.

This clonotype was counted a few times. This chain uses TRBV7-2 with TRBJ2-1; D is unclear. The CDR3 covers 13 residues. With 5 bases removed from V and 5 bases from J, the gap between germline ends came to 10 bases. The V gene's germline CDR1 is SGHTA and CDR2 FQGNSA. The CDR3, as DNA: TGTGCCAGCAGCCGAGAACAACACAATGAGCAGTTCTTC. Its protein is CASSREQHNEQFF.

This CDR3 reads CAWSGQGWTGELFF. The CDR3 DNA is TGTGCCTGGAGCGGACAGGGTTGGACCGGGGAGCTGTTTTTT. The V gene is TRBV30, the J gene TRBJ2-2, with TRBD1 matching 8 bases. This CDR3 has 14 residues. The V gene's germline CDR1 is GTSNPN and CDR2 SVGIG (reference sequence). Trimming removed 3 bases from V and 5 bases from J; junction bases left unmatched: 5.

This clonotype was seen a handful of times. This chain joins TRBV20-1 and TRBJ2-5; D unresolved. The germline CDR1 and CDR2 sequences are DFQATT and SNEGSKA (reference sequence). The CDR3 runs 12 residues. V was pared by 5 bases and J by 5 bases, with 12 bases between. CDR3 amino acids: CSAGPTGETQYF. The DNA of the CDR3 is TGCAGTGCTGGACCAACCGGGGAGACCCAGTACTTC.

The rearrangement uses TRBV6-4 and TRBJ1-2, with 12 bases matching TRBD1. Looked up from germline, CDR1 is MRHNA and CDR2 is SNTAGT. This CDR3 contains 15 residues. V shed 6 bases and J 8 bases; nucleotides not matched to a gene: 10. CDR3 nucleotide sequence: TGTGCCAGCAGCGATCCGGGACAGGGGGCGGTAGGCTACACCTTC. Protein product: CASSDPGQGAVGYTF.

The chain employs TRBV5-5 and TRBJ2-5, with 9 bases aligning to TRBD1. The trim removed 4 bases at V and 6 bases at J, leaving 13 bases unmatched. The germline V gene has CDR1 SGHKS and CDR2 YYEKEE (reference sequence). CDR3 length: 16 amino acids. The CDR3 sequence: CASSPLALTGGKTQYF. Written as DNA, the CDR3 is TGTGCCAGCAGCCCGTTAGCCCTGACAGGGGGAAAGACCCAGTACTTC.

The genes are TRBV5-1 and TRBJ1-2; D remains ambiguous. The CDR3 extends over 14 amino acids. V lost 0 bases and J lost 4, with 10 bases in between. From germline, CDR1 is SGHRS and CDR2 YFSETQ. The CDR3 here is CASSLEATSYGYTF. The DNA for the CDR3 is TGCGCCAGCAGCTTGGAGGCCACTTCCTATGGCTACACCTTC.

This clonotype has just a few counts. The V and J genes are TRBV4-3 and TRBJ1-2; 8 bases match TRBD1. J was trimmed by 8 bases and V by 1 base; bases with no gene match: 6. Looked up from germline, CDR1 is LGHNA and CDR2 is YSLEER. The CDR3 is 14 residues long. CDR3 region: CASSQVGTGGGYTF. CDR3 coding DNA: TGCGCCAGCAGCCAAGTCGGAACAGGGGGAGGCTACACCTTC.

The chain uses TRBV7-9 and TRBJ1-5; 7 nucleotides line up with TRBD1. With 2 bases clipped from V and 5 bases from J, the junction kept 6 bases outside the gene matches. Germline assignment: CDR1 SEHNR and CDR2 FQNEAQ (reference sequence). CDR3 size: 15 residues. The CDR3 coding sequence is TGTGCCAGCAGCTTATCGACAGGGTGGGATCAGCCCCAGCATTTT. It translates to CASSLSTGWDQPQHF.

The chain is built from TRBV20-1 and TRBJ1-2, with TRBD1 matching over 7 bases. The length of the CDR3 is 13 residues. Germline V lookup: CDR1 DFQATT, CDR2 SNEGSKA (reference sequence). J gave up 10 bases and V 5 bases, and 13 bases lay outside the gene matches. The CDR3 coding sequence is TGCAGTGCTTTGGGGACAGACGACGACGACTACACCTTC. As protein: CSALGTDDDDYTF.